This T cell receptor (beta chain) comes out of a study of blood T cells in healthy people across ages. Per germline, CDR1 DFQATT and CDR2 SNEGSKA (reference sequence). The CDR3 extends over 13 amino acids. For the second PCR, which ran for about 7 to 12 cycles, a sample-barcoded 5' primer and a J-beta primer mix were used. One entry per CDR3 protein results from TCRdb running MiXCR on the 5' RACE reads. The profile covers some 900,000 distinct CDR3 sequences, with about 44% appearing a single time and 13% taken by the ten largest. This chain connects TRBV20-1 to TRBJ2-5; the D is unclear. The assigned J gene may be wrong: the sequence end matches TRBJ2-7 better. This clonotype was obtained from a man aged 25-45 years in good health. Specimen: blood. The CDR3 DNA sequence: TGCAGTGCTCAAGGCGCGCGCCTTTCCGAGCAGTACTTC. Its translation is CSAQGARLSEQYF.